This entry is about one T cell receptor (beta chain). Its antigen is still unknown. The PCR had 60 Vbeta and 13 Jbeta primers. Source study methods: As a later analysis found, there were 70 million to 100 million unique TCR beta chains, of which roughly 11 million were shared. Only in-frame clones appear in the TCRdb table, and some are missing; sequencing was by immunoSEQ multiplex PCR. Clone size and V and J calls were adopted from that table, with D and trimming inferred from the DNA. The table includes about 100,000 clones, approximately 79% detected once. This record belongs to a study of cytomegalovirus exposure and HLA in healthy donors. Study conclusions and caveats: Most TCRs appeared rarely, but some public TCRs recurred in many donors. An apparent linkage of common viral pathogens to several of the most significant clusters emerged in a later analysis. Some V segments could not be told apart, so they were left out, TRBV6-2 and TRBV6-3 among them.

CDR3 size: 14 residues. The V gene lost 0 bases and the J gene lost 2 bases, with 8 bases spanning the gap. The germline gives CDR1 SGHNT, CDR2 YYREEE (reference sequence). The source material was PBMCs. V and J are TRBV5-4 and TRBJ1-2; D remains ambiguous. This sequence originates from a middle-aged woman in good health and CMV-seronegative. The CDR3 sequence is CASSLAAENYGYTF. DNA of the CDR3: TGTGCCAGCAGCTTGGCCGCGGAGAACTATGGCTACACCTTC.